This TCR beta chain was recovered during a study of blood T cell repertoires in COVID-19. At the level of the study: The samples span acute and convalescent COVID-19 from the United States, Italy and Spain.

Germline CDR1 reads MNHEY; CDR2 reads SMNVEV (reference sequence). The germline V and J ends were trimmed by 1 base and 4 bases, with 14 bases remaining between them. There are 15 residues in the CDR3. Participant reports of clinical history set cohort assignment. Original processing methods: The assay estimated nucleated cells by amplifying reference gene primers. Produced via immunoSEQ multiplex PCR; TCRdb's table is partial and in-frame only. Clone size and the V and J calls come from that table; the DNA yielded D and trimming. This table has roughly 190,000 clones, roughly 84% appearing once. The clonotype comes from a woman younger than 45 who had been exposed to COVID-19. The sequencing sample was made of PBMCs or T cells enriched from blood (not recorded which). The genes are TRBV27 and TRBJ2-7, with D possibly TRBD1 on 5 matching bases. The CDR3 sequence is CASSLYARAAYEQYF. The DNA of the CDR3 is TGTGCCAGCAGTTTATATGCCAGGGCGGCGTACGAGCAGTACTTC.